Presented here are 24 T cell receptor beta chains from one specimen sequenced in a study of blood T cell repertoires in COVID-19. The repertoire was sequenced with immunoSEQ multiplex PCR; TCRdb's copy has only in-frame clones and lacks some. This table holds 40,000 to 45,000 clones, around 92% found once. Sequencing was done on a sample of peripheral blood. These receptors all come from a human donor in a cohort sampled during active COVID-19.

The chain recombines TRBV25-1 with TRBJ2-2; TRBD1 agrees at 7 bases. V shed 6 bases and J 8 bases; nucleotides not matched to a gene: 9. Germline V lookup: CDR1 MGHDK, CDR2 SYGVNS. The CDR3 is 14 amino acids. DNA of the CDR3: TGTGCCAGCAGGCAAACAGGGGAGAAGGGGGAGCTGTTTTTT. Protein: CASRQTGEKGELFF.

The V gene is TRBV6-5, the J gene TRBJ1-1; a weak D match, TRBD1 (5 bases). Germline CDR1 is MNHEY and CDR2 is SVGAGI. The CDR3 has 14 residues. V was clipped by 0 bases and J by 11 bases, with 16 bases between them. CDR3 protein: CASSYSAGRVIAFF. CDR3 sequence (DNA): TGTGCCAGCAGTTACTCAGCGGGACGGGTGATTGCTTTCTTT.

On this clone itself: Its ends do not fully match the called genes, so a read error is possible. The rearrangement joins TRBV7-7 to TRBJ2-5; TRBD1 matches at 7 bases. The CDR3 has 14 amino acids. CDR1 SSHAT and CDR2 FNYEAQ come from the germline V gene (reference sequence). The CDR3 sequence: CASSLGGQRETQYF. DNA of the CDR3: TGTGCTAGCAGCTTAGGGGGACAGAGGGAGACCCAGTACTTC.

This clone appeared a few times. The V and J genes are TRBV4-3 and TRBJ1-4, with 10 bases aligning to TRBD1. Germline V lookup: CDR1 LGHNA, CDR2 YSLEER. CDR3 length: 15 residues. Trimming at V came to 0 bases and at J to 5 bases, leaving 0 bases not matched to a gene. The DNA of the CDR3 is TGCGCCAGCAGCCAAGAGGGACAGGGGAATGAAAAACTGTTTTTT. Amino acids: CASSQEGQGNEKLFF.

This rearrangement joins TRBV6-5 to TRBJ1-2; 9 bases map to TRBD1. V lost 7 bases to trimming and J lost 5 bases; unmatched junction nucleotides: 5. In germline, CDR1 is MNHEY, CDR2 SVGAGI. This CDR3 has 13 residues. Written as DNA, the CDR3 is TGTGCCAGCACGGGCGACAGGGGGTATGGCTACACCTTC. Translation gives CASTGDRGYGYTF.

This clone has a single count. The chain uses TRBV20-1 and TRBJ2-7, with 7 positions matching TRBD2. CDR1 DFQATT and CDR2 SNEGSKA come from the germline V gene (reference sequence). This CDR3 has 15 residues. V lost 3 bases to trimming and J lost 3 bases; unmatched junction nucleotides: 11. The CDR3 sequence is CSASSRLLAVYEQYF. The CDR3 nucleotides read TGCAGTGCTAGTTCAAGGTTGCTAGCGGTCTACGAGCAGTACTTC.

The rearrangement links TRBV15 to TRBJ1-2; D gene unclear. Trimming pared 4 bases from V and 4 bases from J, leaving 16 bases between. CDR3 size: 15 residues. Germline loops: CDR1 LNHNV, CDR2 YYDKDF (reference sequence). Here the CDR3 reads CATSINAGGGYGYTF. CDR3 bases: TGTGCCACCAGCATAAACGCCGGTGGAGGCTATGGCTACACCTTC.

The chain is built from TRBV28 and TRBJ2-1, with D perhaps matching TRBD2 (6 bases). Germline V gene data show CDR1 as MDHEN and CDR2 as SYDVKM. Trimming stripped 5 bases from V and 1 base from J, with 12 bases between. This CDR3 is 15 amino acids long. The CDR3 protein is CASSAGSVSYNEQFF. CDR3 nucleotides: TGTGCCAGCAGTGCGGGGAGCGTATCCTACAATGAGCAGTTCTTC.

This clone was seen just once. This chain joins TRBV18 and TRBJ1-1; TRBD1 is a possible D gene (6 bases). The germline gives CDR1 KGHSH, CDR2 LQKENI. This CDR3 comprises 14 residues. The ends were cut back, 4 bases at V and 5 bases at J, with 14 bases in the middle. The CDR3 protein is CASSQSGGATEAFF. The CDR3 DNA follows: TGTGCCAGCTCACAATCCGGGGGGGCTACTGAAGCTTTCTTT.

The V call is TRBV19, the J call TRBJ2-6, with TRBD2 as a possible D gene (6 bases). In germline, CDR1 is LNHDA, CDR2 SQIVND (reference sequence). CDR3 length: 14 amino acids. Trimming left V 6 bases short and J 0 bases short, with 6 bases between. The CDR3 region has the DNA TGTGCCAGTAGCGGGAGCTCTGGGGCCAACGTCCTGACTTTC. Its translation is CASSGSSGANVLTF.

The DNA of the CDR3 is TGTGCCAGCAGCTCCCTAGCGGGGGCCTCTAGCACAGATACGCAGTATTTT. Translating gives CASSSLAGASSTDTQYF. The genes are TRBV7-9 and TRBJ2-3, with TRBD2 matching 10 bases. This CDR3 has 17 amino acids. Trimming removed 4 bases from V and 0 bases from J; junction bases left unmatched: 7. Germline loops: CDR1 SEHNR, CDR2 FQNEAQ (reference sequence). The full variable domain, rest sourced from reference TRBV7-9 and TRBJ2-3, is DTGVSQNPRHKITKRGQNVTFRCDPISEHNRLYWYRQTLGQGPEFLTYFQNEAQLEKSRLLSDRFSAERPKGSFSTLEIQRTEQGDSAMYLCASSSLAGASSTDTQYFGPGTRLTVL.

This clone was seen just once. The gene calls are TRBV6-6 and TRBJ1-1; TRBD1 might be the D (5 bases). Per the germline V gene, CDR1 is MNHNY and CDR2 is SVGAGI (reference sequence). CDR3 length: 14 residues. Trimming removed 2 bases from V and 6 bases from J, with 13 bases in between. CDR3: CASSYRGYDAEAFF. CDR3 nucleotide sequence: TGTGCCAGCAGTTACAGGGGTTATGACGCTGAAGCTTTCTTT.

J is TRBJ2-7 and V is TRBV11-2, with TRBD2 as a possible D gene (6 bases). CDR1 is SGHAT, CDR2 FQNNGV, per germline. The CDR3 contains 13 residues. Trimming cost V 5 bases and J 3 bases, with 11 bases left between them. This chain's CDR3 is CASSEGLSYEQYF. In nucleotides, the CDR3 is TGTGCCAGCAGCGAGGGACTGAGCTACGAGCAGTACTTC.

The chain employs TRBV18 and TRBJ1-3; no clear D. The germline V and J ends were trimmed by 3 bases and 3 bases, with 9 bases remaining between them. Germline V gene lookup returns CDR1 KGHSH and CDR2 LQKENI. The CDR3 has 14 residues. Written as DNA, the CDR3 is TGTGCCAGCTCACCCACCGAGGATGGAAACACCATATATTTT. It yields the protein CASSPTEDGNTIYF.

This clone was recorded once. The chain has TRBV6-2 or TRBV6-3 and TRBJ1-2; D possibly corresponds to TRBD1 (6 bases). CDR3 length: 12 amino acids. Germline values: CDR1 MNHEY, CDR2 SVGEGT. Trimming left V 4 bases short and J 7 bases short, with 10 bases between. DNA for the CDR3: TGTGCCAGCAGTTTACAGGGAAGTGGCTACACCTTC. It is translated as CASSLQGSGYTF.

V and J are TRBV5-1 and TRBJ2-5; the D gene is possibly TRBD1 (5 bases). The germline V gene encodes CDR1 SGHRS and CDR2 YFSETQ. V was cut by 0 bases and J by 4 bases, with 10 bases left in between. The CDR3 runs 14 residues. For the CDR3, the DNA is TGCGCCAGCAGCTTGGAGGGGCAGGGAGAGACCCAGTACTTC. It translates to CASSLEGQGETQYF. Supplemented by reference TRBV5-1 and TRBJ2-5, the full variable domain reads KAGVTQTPRYLIKTRGQQVTLSCSPISGHRSVSWYQQTPGQGLQFLFEYFSETQRNKGNFPGRFSGRQFSNSRSEMNVSTLELGDSALYLCASSLEGQGETQYFGPGTRLLVL.

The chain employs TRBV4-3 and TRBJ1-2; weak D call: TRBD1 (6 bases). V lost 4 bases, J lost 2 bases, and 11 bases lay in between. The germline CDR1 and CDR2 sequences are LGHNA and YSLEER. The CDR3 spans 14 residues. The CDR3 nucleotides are TGCGCCAGCAGCCGAGGGACACCAAACTATGGCTACACCTTC. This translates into CASSRGTPNYGYTF.

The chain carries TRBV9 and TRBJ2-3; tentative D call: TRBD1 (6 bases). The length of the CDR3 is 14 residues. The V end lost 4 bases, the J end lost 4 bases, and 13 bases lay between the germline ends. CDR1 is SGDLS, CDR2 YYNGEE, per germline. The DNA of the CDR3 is TGTGCCAGCAGCAGGACAGCCCGCCCAGATACGCAGTATTTT. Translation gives CASSRTARPDTQYF. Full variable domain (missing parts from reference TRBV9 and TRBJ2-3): DSGVTQTPKHLITATGQRVTLRCSPRSGDLSVYWYQQSLDQGLQFLIQYYNGEERAKGNILERFSAQQFPDLHSELNLSSLELGDSALYFCASSRTARPDTQYFGPGTRLTVL.

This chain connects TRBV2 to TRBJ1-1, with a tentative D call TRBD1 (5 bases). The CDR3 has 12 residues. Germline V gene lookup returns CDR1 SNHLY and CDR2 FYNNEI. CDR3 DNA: TGTGCTCAGCCGGGGGTGAACACTGAAGCTTTCTTT. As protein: CAQPGVNTEAFF.

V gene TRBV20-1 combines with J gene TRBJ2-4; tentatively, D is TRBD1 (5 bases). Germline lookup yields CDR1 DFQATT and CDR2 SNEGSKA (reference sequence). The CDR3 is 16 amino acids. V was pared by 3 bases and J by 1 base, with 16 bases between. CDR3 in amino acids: CSASMGSPGAKNIQYF. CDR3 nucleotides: TGCAGTGCTAGTATGGGGTCACCAGGGGCCAAAAACATTCAGTACTTC.

The CDR3 DNA is TGTGCCAGCTCACCACGCACTATGAGAAGCCGCTTAATCGAGGATACGCAGTATTTT. This codes for CASSPRTMRSRLIEDTQYF. V gene TRBV18 combines with J gene TRBJ2-3; D remains unclear. From germline, CDR1 is KGHSH and CDR2 LQKENI. The CDR3 extends over 19 amino acids. Trimming took 1 base from V and 6 from J, leaving 26 bases between them.

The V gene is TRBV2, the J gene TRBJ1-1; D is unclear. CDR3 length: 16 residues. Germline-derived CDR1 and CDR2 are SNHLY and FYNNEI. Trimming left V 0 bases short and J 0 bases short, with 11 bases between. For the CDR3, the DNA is TGTGCCAGCAGTGAAGCAGTCGTACTCATGAACACTGAAGCTTTCTTT. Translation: CASSEAVVLMNTEAFF.

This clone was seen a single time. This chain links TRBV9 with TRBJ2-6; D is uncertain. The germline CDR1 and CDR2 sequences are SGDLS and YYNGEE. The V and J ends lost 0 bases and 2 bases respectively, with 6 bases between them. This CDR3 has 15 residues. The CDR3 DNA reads TGTGCCAGCAGCGTAGAACCTACTGGGGCCAACGTCCTGACTTTC. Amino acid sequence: CASSVEPTGANVLTF.

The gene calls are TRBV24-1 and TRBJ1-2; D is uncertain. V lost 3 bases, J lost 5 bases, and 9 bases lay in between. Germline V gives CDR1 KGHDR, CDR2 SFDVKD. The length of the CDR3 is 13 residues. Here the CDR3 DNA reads TGTGCCACCAGTGATCCATCGGGGTATGGCTACACCTTC. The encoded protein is CATSDPSGYGYTF.